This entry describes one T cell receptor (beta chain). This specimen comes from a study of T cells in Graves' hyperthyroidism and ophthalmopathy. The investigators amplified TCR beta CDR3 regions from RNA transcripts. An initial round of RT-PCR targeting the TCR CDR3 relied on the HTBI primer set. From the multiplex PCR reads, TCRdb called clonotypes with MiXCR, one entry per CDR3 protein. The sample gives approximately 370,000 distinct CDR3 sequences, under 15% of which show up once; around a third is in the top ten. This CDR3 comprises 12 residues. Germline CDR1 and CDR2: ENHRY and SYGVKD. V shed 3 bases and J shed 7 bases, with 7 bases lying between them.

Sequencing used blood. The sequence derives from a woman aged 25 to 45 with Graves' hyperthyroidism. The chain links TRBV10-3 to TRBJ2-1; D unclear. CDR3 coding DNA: TGTGCCATCAGTGATATTCTTAATGAGCAGTTCTTC. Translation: CAISDILNEQFF.